This is a list of T cell receptor beta chains from one sample in a study of T-cell memory formation after mild COVID-19. In TCRdb, the 5' RACE reads were re-called with MiXCR into one record per CDR3 protein. The sample consists of about 470,000 distinct CDR3 sequences, about 23% of them appearing once. The sequenced material came from PBMCs or a T cell subset sorted from them (not recorded which). The origin of the receptors is an adult woman who had mild COVID-19 (a few samples of this study predate the infection). Cell type and time point are not known. CDR3s include the opening cysteine and the closing phenylalanine or tryptophan. A D gene is named only where the DNA matches it firmly. Size is omitted from some rows. Given values are once, few, many or a class for expanded clones.

cdr3_nt	cdr3_aa	cdr3_length	v_call	j_call	clone_size	d_call
TGTGCCAGCATACCTAGCGGGGTCACCTACGAGCAGTACTTC	CASIPSGVTYEQYF	14	TRBV2	TRBJ2-7	-	TRBD2
TGTGCCAGCATGAATTTGGGGCACTCCTCCGAGCAGTACTTC	CASMNLGHSSEQYF	14	TRBV5-4	TRBJ2-7	-	-
TGTGCCAGCAGGGGGGACGGAACGAACACCGGGGAGCTGTTTTTT	CASRGDGTNTGELFF	15	TRBV6-6	TRBJ2-2	-	-
TGTGCCACCAGCGATCCAGGCCCTCGTAGCTATGGCTACACCTTC	CATSDPGPRSYGYTF	15	TRBV15	TRBJ1-2	-	-
TGTGCCAGCAGCCAATCGGTCAACAGCTACTCCTACGAGCAGTACTTC	CASSQSVNSYSYEQYF	16	TRBV4-2	TRBJ2-7	-	-
TGCAGCGTTTCCGGGACAGGGGATAGAATGGCCTACGAGCAGTACTTC	CSVSGTGDRMAYEQYF	16	TRBV29-1	TRBJ2-7	few	TRBD1
TGTGCCACCAGCGTCCGGGACAGGGACTATAATTCACCCCTCCACTTT	CATSVRDRDYNSPLHF	16	TRBV15	TRBJ1-6	-	TRBD1
TGTGCCAGCAGCCTAGCGGGTCCGTTGGTCCACGAGCAGTACTTC	CASSLAGPLVHEQYF	15	TRBV12-3/TRBV12-4	TRBJ2-7	few	TRBD2
TGTGCCAGCAGCTCCATAAACGGGGGCCAGTACTTC	CASSSINGGQYF	12	TRBV7-2	TRBJ2-5	-	-
TGCAGCGTGGGCGGGACAGGTTCCTACGAGCAGTACTTC	CSVGGTGSYEQYF	13	TRBV29-1	TRBJ2-7	-	TRBD1
TGTGCCAGCAGCTTAGTAGGGACCGAGCAGTACTTC	CASSLVGTEQYF	12	TRBV7-2	TRBJ2-7	few	-
TGTGCCAGCGGGGGCCCCAAGAGGTACGAGCAGTACTTC	CASGGPKRYEQYF	13	TRBV7-6	TRBJ2-7	-	-
TGTGCCAGCAAGCAGGGGGTCTGGGGGGTAACCAACGAGCAGTACTTC	CASKQGVWGVTNEQYF	16	TRBV6-5	TRBJ2-7	-	-
TGTGCCAGCAGCCCAAGGACCATTAGGGATGGCTACACCTTC	CASSPRTIRDGYTF	14	TRBV7-8	TRBJ1-2	-	-
TGTGCCAGCAGTTTAGGGCTAGCTAGGAAAGGCACAGATACGCAGTATTTT	CASSLGLARKGTDTQYF	17	TRBV12-3/TRBV12-4	TRBJ2-3	-	-
TGTGCCAGCAGTCTACAGGGTGGGTATTCACCCCTCCACTTT	CASSLQGGYSPLHF	14	TRBV12-3/TRBV12-4	TRBJ1-6	-	-
TGTGCCTGGAGTGGGGGGTCCACCGGGGAGCTGTTTTTT	CAWSGGSTGELFF	13	TRBV30	TRBJ2-2	many	-
TGTGCCAGCAGCCGCTTCGACCGGGACAGCAATGAGCAGTTCTTC	CASSRFDRDSNEQFF	15	TRBV5-5	TRBJ2-1	-	TRBD1
TGTGCCAGCAGCCCAACAGATATACAGAGACAAGAGACCCAGTACTTC	CASSPTDIQRQETQYF	16	TRBV6-2/TRBV6-3	TRBJ2-5	-	-
TGTGCCATCAGTGAGTCGTGGGATACGCAGTATTTT	CAISESWDTQYF	12	TRBV10-3	TRBJ2-3	-	-
TGCGCCAGCAGCCAGAGAGCGGGAGACGATACGCAGTATTTT	CASSQRAGDDTQYF	14	TRBV4-3	TRBJ2-3	-	TRBD2
TGCGCCAGCAGCTCTCATATTGGACAGGGGGTACATGAGCAGTTCTTC	CASSSHIGQGVHEQFF	16	TRBV5-1	TRBJ2-1	-	TRBD1
TGTGCCAGCAGTTCCAGACTAGCGGGGGGGCCCAACACCGGGGAGCTGTTTTTT	CASSSRLAGGPNTGELFF	18	TRBV6-1	TRBJ2-2	few	TRBD2
TGCGCCAGCAGCTTGGAAGGGATGGAGACCCAGTACTTC	CASSLEGMETQYF	13	TRBV5-1	TRBJ2-5	-	-
TGTGCCTGGAGTGTAGGGTCCCTGAGGGAGACCCAGTACTTC	CAWSVGSLRETQYF	14	TRBV30	TRBJ2-5	-	-
TGCAGTGCTAGAGTCCCGGGGGAGGGTATTGAAGCTTTCTTT	CSARVPGEGIEAFF	14	TRBV20-1	TRBJ1-1	-	-
TGTGCCAGCAGTCTCTCTCGTTCAGACCGCTATGGCTACACCTTC	CASSLSRSDRYGYTF	15	TRBV12-3/TRBV12-4	TRBJ1-2	-	-
TGTGCCACCAATCGGGACAGGGACGAGCAGTACTTC	CATNRDRDEQYF	12	TRBV10-3	TRBJ2-7	few	TRBD1
TGTGCCAGCAACGAGGGGTTCGCCAAAAACATTCAGTACTTC	CASNEGFAKNIQYF	14	TRBV6-2/TRBV6-3	TRBJ2-4	-	-
TGTGCCAGCAGCTTCAGGGTAGGTGAGCAGTTCTTC	CASSFRVGEQFF	12	TRBV5-5	TRBJ2-1	few	-
TGCGCCAGCAGCCTGACAGGTCGCGATAATGAAAAACTGTTTTTT	CASSLTGRDNEKLFF	15	TRBV5-1	TRBJ1-4	-	-
TGTGCCACCAGCAGAGGCGGGGTAGGCTCCTACGAGCAGTACTTC	CATSRGGVGSYEQYF	15	TRBV15	TRBJ2-7	-	-
TGTGCCAGCAGCTATCCGGGGAACAATGAGCAGTTCTTC	CASSYPGNNEQFF	13	TRBV5-5	TRBJ2-1	many	-
TGTGCCAGCAGCTTAGGAGCGGGGGCAGAAGCCAAAAACATTCAGTACTTC	CASSLGAGAEAKNIQYF	17	TRBV7-9	TRBJ2-4	-	TRBD2
TGTGCCAGCTCCTTGGTGGGGGCTTATCAGCCCCAGCATTTT	CASSLVGAYQPQHF	14	TRBV18	TRBJ1-5	few	-
TGTGCCAGCAGCCAAACTCGGGCGTGGGGCTACACCTTC	CASSQTRAWGYTF	13	TRBV14	TRBJ1-2	few	-
TGCAGTGCCCTAAACCCACTACAGGGGGGTGACACTGAAGCTTTCTTT	CSALNPLQGGDTEAFF	16	TRBV20-1	TRBJ1-1	few	TRBD1
TGCGCCAGCAGCCAAGGGGACCGGAGGGATTACGAGCAGTACTTC	CASSQGDRRDYEQYF	15	TRBV4-1	TRBJ2-7	-	-
TGTGCCAGCAGTAATCGGAGGGCAACGGGTCAGCCCCAGCATTTT	CASSNRRATGQPQHF	15	TRBV6-1	TRBJ1-5	many	-
TGTGCCACCAGCAGAGATCCAAGGGGATTGGGCACCGGGGAGCTGTTTTTT	CATSRDPRGLGTGELFF	17	TRBV15	TRBJ2-2	-	-
TGTGCCAGCAGTCAGTCAGGGACTGAAGCTTTCTTT	CASSQSGTEAFF	12	TRBV6-5	TRBJ1-1	-	-
TGTGCCAGCAGTGAATGGGGGGTAGCGGGAGTCTACCTTGGGGCTTACAATGAGCAGTTCTTC	CASSEWGVAGVYLGAYNEQFF	21	TRBV25-1	TRBJ2-1	-	TRBD2
TGCAGTGCTACTACAGGGGCCGTGGTGAACACTGAAGCTTTCTTT	CSATTGAVVNTEAFF	15	TRBV20-1	TRBJ1-1	few	TRBD1
TGTGCCAGCAGTTATGGGACTAGCACAGATACGCAGTATTTT	CASSYGTSTDTQYF	14	TRBV12-3/TRBV12-4	TRBJ2-3	-	-
TGTGCCAGCAGTCCGCGCTCCGGGACTAGCGGTTCAGGGAATGAGCAGTTCTTC	CASSPRSGTSGSGNEQFF	18	TRBV12-3/TRBV12-4	TRBJ2-1	few	TRBD2
TGTGCCAGCAGTTGGAGTCAAACAGGTTCTACCGGGGAGCTGTTTTTT	CASSWSQTGSTGELFF	16	TRBV6-5	TRBJ2-2	-	-
TGTGCCATCAGTGGGTCCCAGCGGAGTAAAGGGACAGATACGCAGTATTTT	CAISGSQRSKGTDTQYF	17	TRBV10-3	TRBJ2-3	-	-
TGCGCCAGCAGCCCGGTGACTAAGGATGAGCAGTTCTTC	CASSPVTKDEQFF	13	TRBV5-1	TRBJ2-1	-	-
TGTGCCAGCTCCCTCTCCTTTGGGGGGCCGGTAGCTTTCTTT	CASSLSFGGPVAFF	14	TRBV18	TRBJ1-1	-	-
TGCAGTGCTAGAGAACCCCTGGGAATTCAGTACTTC	CSAREPLGIQYF	12	TRBV20-1	TRBJ2-4	few	-
TGTGCCAGCGAAGGAGCGGGGGGGCAATATGAGCAGTTCTTC	CASEGAGGQYEQFF	14	TRBV12-3/TRBV12-4	TRBJ2-1	-	TRBD2
TGTGCCATCAGTGTGAGGACTAGCGGGGGGCCCGGCACAGATACGCAGTATTTT	CAISVRTSGGPGTDTQYF	18	TRBV10-3	TRBJ2-3	-	TRBD2
TGTGCCAGCAGCTTAGTGAGCGGGGAGTACACCGGGGAGCTGTTTTTT	CASSLVSGEYTGELFF	16	TRBV7-6	TRBJ2-2	-	TRBD2
TGCGCCAGCAGCTTCGAGGGACAGGGCTACGAGCAGTACTTC	CASSFEGQGYEQYF	14	TRBV5-1	TRBJ2-7	-	TRBD1
TGCGCCAGCAGCTTGGAAGGGTGGGGGCATCAGCCCCAGCATTTT	CASSLEGWGHQPQHF	15	TRBV5-1	TRBJ1-5	few	-
TGTGCCAGCAGCCCGGGACAGTTAAGCAATCAGCCCCAGCATTTT	CASSPGQLSNQPQHF	15	TRBV27	TRBJ1-5	-	TRBD1
TGTGCCAGCAGCCCCCGGGACAGGGGGGTCTCTGGAAACACCATATATTTT	CASSPRDRGVSGNTIYF	17	TRBV14	TRBJ1-3	-	TRBD1
TGTGCCAGCAGCCCTACGGAGGTACTGGAAGCTTTCTTT	CASSPTEVLEAFF	13	TRBV9	TRBJ1-1	-	-
TGTGCCAGCAGCCCGACTATGGGACAGGACAACTATGGCTACACCTTC	CASSPTMGQDNYGYTF	16	TRBV7-9	TRBJ1-2	-	TRBD1
TGCGCCAGCAGCTATTCCGAGGATACGCAGTATTTT	CASSYSEDTQYF	12	TRBV5-1	TRBJ2-3	few	-